Following are 20 T cell receptor beta chains from one sample sequenced in a study of T cell clonality in common variable immunodeficiency. Whole-study results and caveats: Reportedly, TCR beta sequences from common variable immunodeficiency showed fewer deletions and N-nucleotide insertions.

Their target antigens are unknown. Sequencing used immunoSEQ multiplex PCR; TCRdb keeps in-frame clones, though not all of them. The sample holds about 28,000 clones, and no clone turns up only once. Sequenced sample: peripheral blood mononuclear cells. These TCRs come from a human donor with common variable immunodeficiency.

In this sample, this clone turned up a few times. Read coverage stops 3 residues before the CDR3 terminus; the germline J gene supplies the remainder. The V gene is TRBV7-3, the J gene TRBJ1-1; D is possibly TRBD1 (5 bases). The germline gives CDR1 SGHTA, CDR2 FQGTGA. This CDR3 comprises 13 residues. CDR3 bases read: TGTGCCAGCAGCTTAACGGGCAGGGATAGA. Protein: CASSLTGRDR. The CDR3, in full, reads CASSLTGRDRAFF. The full variable domain, in which reference TRBV7-3 and TRBJ1-1 provide the parts outside the CDR3, is GAGVSQTPSNKVTEKGKYVELRCDPISGHTALYWYRQSLGQGPEFLIYFQGTGAADDSGLPNDRFFAVRPEGSVSTLKIQRTERGDSAVYLCASSLTGRDRAFFGQGTRLTVV.

In its sample, this clone was seen many times. The read comes to an end 3 residues before the CDR3 does, leaving the germline J gene to fill in the end. The genes are TRBV18 and TRBJ2-7; 8 positions match TRBD1. The CDR3 covers 16 residues. V was clipped by 2 bases and J by 0 bases; unmatched bases: 6. Germline CDR1 and CDR2: KGHSH and LQKENI. The CDR3 loop reads CASSPDRDRSSYEQYF. Incomplete CDR3 DNA: TGTGCCAGCTCACCAGACCGGGACAGGAGCTCCTACGAG.

In its sample, this clone ranks as medium-sized. The junction does not match germline at one end; this may be a read error. The read finishes 3 residues shy of the CDR3 end, and the germline J gene is used to complete it. V usage is TRBV7-7 and J usage is TRBJ2-2, with D perhaps TRBD2 (5 bases). CDR1 and CDR2 (germline): SSHAT, FNYEAQ (reference sequence). This CDR3 region has 15 residues. The covered CDR3 bases are TGTGCTAGCAGCTTCGGACTCACGAACACCGGGGAG. Its translation is CASSFGLTNTGE. The whole CDR3 protein reads CASSFGLTNTGELFF.

Only a few counts were recorded for this clone. From the germline J gene comes the end of the CDR3, since the read stops 3 residues before it. The J gene is TRBJ1-2, the V gene TRBV19, with D uncertain. Germline-derived CDR1 and CDR2 are LNHDA and SQIVND (reference sequence). The CDR3 consists of 14 residues. V was cut by 10 bases and J by 0 bases, with 15 bases left in between. CDR3 sequence reads: CATMPLPANYGYTF. The sequenced part of the CDR3 DNA is TGTGCCACCATGCCCCTGCCGGCTAACTATGGC.

Concerning this clone itself: The read ends 3 residues before the CDR3 terminus; that terminus is restored from the germline J gene. Distinct nucleotide sequences in the sample also encode this CDR3. The chain recombines TRBV23-1 with TRBJ2-1; 9 bases are a match to TRBD1. TRBV23-1 falls under the ORF class, with uncertain function. This CDR3 comprises 15 residues. V lost 6 bases and J lost 7; bases outside the gene matches: 10. The CDR3 DNA, read in part, is TGCGCCAGCAGCCGGGGACAGGGAGGTTTGAATGAG. Protein sequence: CASSRGQGGLNE. The entire CDR3 protein reads CASSRGQGGLNEQFF.

This clone was seen more than once but under ten times. The read gets to within 3 residues of the CDR3 end, and the germline J gene fills in the rest. The J gene is TRBJ2-3, the V gene TRBV2; a weak D match, TRBD2 (6 bases). V was trimmed by 0 bases and J by 0 bases, leaving 16 bases between them. CDR3 length equals 18 residues. CDR1 and CDR2 (germline): SNHLY, FYNNEI. CDR3 DNA, as far as it was read: TGTGCCAGCAGTGAAGCGGCTTCTGGCGGGGTTAGCACAGATACG. Translating gives CASSEAASGGVSTDT. The full CDR3 protein reads CASSEAASGGVSTDTQYF.

This clone has just a few counts. The observed sequence ends 3 residues before the CDR3 terminus, with the missing tail filled in from the germline J gene. The chain is built from TRBV19 and TRBJ2-1, with D maybe TRBD2 (6 bases). V was pared by 5 bases and J by 9 bases, with 17 bases between. Germline-derived CDR1 and CDR2 are LNHDA and SQIVND (reference sequence). The CDR3 sequence is 14 residues long. Incomplete CDR3 DNA: TGTGCCAGTAGTTTTACGGACGGGCGGGGTGAG. This translates into CASSFTDGRGE. The full CDR3 is CASSFTDGRGEQFF.

This clone has only a few counts. Coverage ceases 3 residues before the CDR3 finishes, and the germline J gene fills in the end. This chain joins TRBV7-2 and TRBJ2-1; unclear D gene. Germline CDR1 reads SGHTA; CDR2 reads FQGNSA. The CDR3 has 13 amino acids. Between the trimmed V and J ends, which lost 4 bases and 1 base, there was a span of 5 bases. CDR3 loop: CASSSGSYNEQFF. Partial CDR3 DNA: TGTGCCAGCAGCTCCGGGTCCTACAATGAG.

This clone is labeled medium-sized (0.01 to 0.1%). The part of the CDR3 DNA that was read is TGCAGTGCTAGCCCCCCGGGGTCGTTGTCCTACGAG. Amino acid sequence: CSASPPGSLSYE. The entire CDR3 reads CSASPPGSLSYEQYF. The V call is TRBV20-1, the J call TRBJ2-7; tentative D call: TRBD2 (5 bases). The read ends 3 residues before the CDR3 terminus; that terminus is restored from the germline J gene. The CDR3 contains 15 residues. V lost 3 bases and J lost 1, with 16 bases in between. Per germline, CDR1 DFQATT and CDR2 SNEGSKA (reference sequence).

This clone occurred a few times. Read coverage stops 3 residues before the CDR3 terminus; the germline J gene supplies the remainder. V gene TRBV11-2 combines with J gene TRBJ1-2; 7 nucleotides line up with TRBD1. This CDR3 contains 14 residues. V trimming: 4 bases; J trimming: 5 bases; junction bases outside the gene matches: 7. The germline CDR1 and CDR2 sequences are SGHAT and FQNNGV. CDR3 protein: CASSSRTGLYGYTF. Incomplete CDR3 DNA: TGTGCCAGCAGCTCAAGGACAGGCTTATATGGC. Combining the CDR3 with reference TRBV11-2 and TRBJ1-2 gives the whole variable domain EAGVAQSPRYKIIEKRQSVAFWCNPISGHATLYWYQQILGQGPKLLIQFQNNGVVDDSQLPKDRFSAERLKGVDSTLKIQPAKLEDSAVYLCASSSRTGLYGYTFGSGTRLTVV.

This clone was seen more than once but under ten times. The observed sequence ends 3 residues before the CDR3 terminus, with the missing tail filled in from the germline J gene. The chain employs TRBV6-1 and TRBJ2-5; D tentatively fits TRBD1 or TRBD2 (6 bases each). V was trimmed by 1 base and J by 1 base, leaving 13 bases between them. Germline CDR1 is MNHNS and CDR2 is SASEGT. The CDR3 has 16 amino acids. The sequenced CDR3 bases are TGTGCCAGCAGTGAAGTCGGAGGGGGTTTCCAAGAGACC. Translating it yields CASSEVGGGFQET. The full CDR3 is CASSEVGGGFQETQYF.

As concerns this clone: The observed sequence ends 3 residues before the CDR3 terminus, with the missing tail filled in from the germline J gene. The chain uses TRBV30 and TRBJ2-7, with a weak D call TRBD1 (5 bases). V was shortened by 0 bases and J by 0 bases, with 12 bases between the two germline ends. This CDR3 has 15 amino acids. From germline, CDR1 is GTSNPN and CDR2 SVGIG (reference sequence). The DNA read from the CDR3 is TGTGCCTGGAGTGTACCCCAGGGTAGCTCCTACGAG. It yields the protein CAWSVPQGSSYE. The entire CDR3 protein reads CAWSVPQGSSYEQYF.

A few counts support this clone. The read finishes 3 residues shy of the CDR3 end, and the germline J gene is used to complete it. This rearrangement joins TRBV2 to TRBJ2-7, with no clear D. This CDR3 has 13 amino acids. The germline V and J ends were trimmed by 4 bases and 2 bases, with 9 bases remaining between them. Looked up from germline, CDR1 is SNHLY and CDR2 is FYNNEI. The CDR3 sequence is CASSGFEAYEQYF. The CDR3 DNA, read in part, is TGTGCCAGCAGTGGATTTGAGGCCTACGAG.

This clone turned up a few times. The read comes to an end 3 residues before the CDR3 does, leaving the germline J gene to fill in the end. The V gene is TRBV19, the J gene TRBJ1-1; D is undetermined. Germline-derived CDR1 and CDR2 are LNHDA and SQIVND (reference sequence). There are 13 residues in the CDR3. V was shortened by 1 base and J by 6 bases, with 9 bases between the two germline ends. CDR3 residues: CASSIGGGAEAFF. The CDR3 DNA, read in part, is TGTGCCAGTAGTATAGGAGGCGGGGCTGAA. Filled out from reference TRBV19 and TRBJ1-1, the complete variable domain reads DGGITQSPKYLFRKEGQNVTLSCEQNLNHDAMYWYRQDPGQGLRLIYYSQIVNDFQKGDIAEGYSVSREKKESFPLTVTSAQKNPTAFYLCASSIGGGAEAFFGQGTRLTVV.

In this sample, this clone turned up many times. The read stops 3 residues short of the end of the CDR3; the missing end is completed from the germline J gene. J is TRBJ2-7 and V is TRBV18; 13 bases agree with TRBD2. The CDR3 spans 15 residues. Germline trimming cut 6 bases from V and 1 base from J; bases unmatched to any gene: 3. Germline assignment: CDR1 KGHSH and CDR2 LQKENI. This chain's CDR3 is CASSSGLAGSYEQYF. CDR3 DNA (partial): TGTGCCAGCTCGTCGGGACTAGCGGGGTCCTACGAG.

This clone was counted between two and nine times. The read falls 3 residues short of the CDR3 end, and the missing part is taken from the germline J gene. The chain carries TRBV18 and TRBJ1-4, with D perhaps TRBD1 (6 bases). The germline V gene encodes CDR1 KGHSH and CDR2 LQKENI. V dropped 6 bases and J dropped 8 bases, with 22 bases sitting between them. This CDR3 comprises 16 residues. The CDR3 loop reads CASSLRPGQGNEKLFF. CDR3 DNA, as far as it was read: TGTGCCAGCTCCCTACGCCCGGGACAAGGGAACGAAAAA.

CDR3 amino acids: CASSPTGGGLEAFF. CDR3 DNA (partial): TGTGCCAGCAGCCCGACAGGGGGAGGACTTGAA. The chain employs TRBV2 and TRBJ1-1, with 9 bases aligning to TRBD1. The read is 3 residues too short to cover the CDR3 end, so that end is filled in from the germline J gene. V shed 6 bases and J 7 bases; nucleotides not matched to a gene: 9. This CDR3 is built from 14 residues. CDR1 and CDR2 (germline): SNHLY, FYNNEI.

In this sample, this clone turned up many times. The read terminates 3 residues before the CDR3 end, so the remaining end is supplied by the germline J gene. The chain employs TRBV19 and TRBJ1-2; 9 bases align to TRBD1. Germline CDR1 reads LNHDA; CDR2 reads SQIVND (reference sequence). V trimming: 5 bases; J trimming: 4 bases; junction bases outside the gene matches: 11. This CDR3 contains 16 residues. The CDR3 here is CASSHNPGTGSYGYTF. CDR3 DNA (partial): TGTGCCAGTAGTCACAATCCCGGGACAGGGTCCTATGGC.

This clone was recorded many times. The read comes to an end 3 residues before the CDR3 does, leaving the germline J gene to fill in the end. The chain links TRBV10-1 to TRBJ1-1; possible D gene TRBD1, 5 bases. CDR1 is WNHNN, CDR2 SYGVQD, per germline (reference sequence). The CDR3 runs 13 residues. V gave up 3 bases and J gave up 0 bases, with 5 bases separating them. The CDR3 is CASSDRVNTEAFF. The CDR3 DNA, read in part, is TGCGCCAGCAGTGACAGGGTGAACACTGAA.

This clone was seen many times. The read terminates 3 residues before the CDR3 end, so the remaining end is supplied by the germline J gene. The chain links TRBV6-2 or TRBV6-3 to TRBJ2-5; TRBD2 matches at 10 bases. Germline values: CDR1 MNHEY, CDR2 SVGEGT. V lost 7 bases and J lost 5; bases outside the gene matches: 7. The CDR3 loop spans 14 amino acids. This chain's CDR3 is CASNIAGGGETQYF. The covered CDR3 bases are TGTGCCAGCAACATAGCGGGGGGCGGGGAGACC.